What follows are 6 T cell receptor beta chains derived from one specimen sequenced in a study of T cell responses to AZD1222 COVID-19 vaccine. Assay used: immunoSEQ multiplex PCR; TCRdb lists only in-frame clones, some missing. Among some 50,000 clones listed, roughly 84% were seen once. The sample consisted of peripheral blood, taken on day 0 of AZD1222 vaccination. The source of these receptors is an adult in good health.

The V and J genes are TRBV10-3 and TRBJ2-5; 9 positions agree with TRBD1. The CDR3 has 16 residues. The germline gives CDR1 ENHRY, CDR2 SYGVKD. Trimming took 5 bases from V and 5 from J; bases not matched to a gene: 12. CDR3 region: CAISPRTGAQEETQYF. The CDR3 bases are TGTGCCATCAGTCCTCGGACAGGGGCTCAAGAGGAGACCCAGTACTTC.

The chain recombines TRBV9 with TRBJ1-6; D not certain. Germline assignment: CDR1 SGDLS and CDR2 YYNGEE. This CDR3 region has 14 residues. The V end was cut by 4 bases, the J end by 10 bases, with 15 bases between. This CDR3 is CASSPRGGLSPLHF. The DNA for the CDR3 is TGTGCCAGCAGCCCCCGGGGAGGCCTCTCACCCCTCCACTTT.

V gene TRBV29-1 combines with J gene TRBJ1-5, with 9 bases lining up with TRBD1. Unmatched junction bases numbered 4, after V lost 6 bases and J lost 1 base. Germline assignment: CDR1 SQVTM and CDR2 ANQGSEA. This CDR3 has 14 amino acids. The CDR3 loop reads CSVGGQGSNQPQHF. For the CDR3, the DNA is TGCAGCGTCGGTGGACAGGGGAGCAATCAGCCCCAGCATTTT.

This clone was observed once. This sequence joins TRBV6-2 or TRBV6-3 and TRBJ1-5, with D perhaps TRBD1 (5 bases). Germline CDR1 MNHEY, CDR2 SVGEGT. V dropped 0 bases and J dropped 7 bases, with 7 bases sitting between them. The CDR3 extends over 13 amino acids. The CDR3 DNA reads as TGTGCCAGCAGTTACTCAGGGGTGCAGCCCCAGCATTTT. Its translation is CASSYSGVQPQHF.

This chain links TRBV7-8 with TRBJ2-1; 7 nucleotides line up with TRBD1. V lost 5 bases, J lost 9 bases, and 10 bases stayed unmatched. The CDR3 consists of 14 residues. The germline V gene has CDR1 SGHVS and CDR2 FQNEAQ. The CDR3 protein is CASSVTGVSGEQFF. The CDR3 nucleotides read TGTGCCAGCAGCGTTACAGGGGTATCGGGTGAGCAGTTCTTC.

The chain carries TRBV28 and TRBJ2-1, with 12 bases that match TRBD2. The CDR3 is 15 residues long. Trimming at V came to 5 bases and at J to 6 bases, leaving 5 bases not matched to a gene. Germline assignment: CDR1 MDHEN and CDR2 SYDVKM. The CDR3 loop is CASSPRTSGINEQFF. The CDR3 DNA follows: TGTGCCAGCAGTCCACGGACTAGCGGGATCAATGAGCAGTTCTTC.